The 3 T cell receptor beta chains listed next were all sequenced from one sample in a study of Graves' ophthalmopathy and Graves' hyperthyroidism. Using RNA transcripts, the TCR beta CDR3 regions were amplified. HTBI primers were used in a first-round RT-PCR, which preceded a second-round multiplex PCR. MiXCR was run by TCRdb on the multiplex PCR reads, yielding one entry per CDR3 protein. The sample has 680,000 or so distinct CDR3 sequences, about a fifth seen once. Material for sequencing was peripheral blood. All receptors come from a woman under 30 with stable Graves' hyperthyroidism. Some clones in this sample may be carry-over from other donors' samples.

This clonotype occurred a few times. The V call is TRBV6-1, the J call TRBJ1-1, with D perhaps TRBD1 (5 bases). Germline CDR1 and CDR2: MNHNS and SASEGT. Trimming stripped 5 bases from V and 8 bases from J, with 15 bases between. This CDR3 is built from 13 residues. The DNA of the CDR3 is TGTGCCAGCAGTCCACAGGCACGGGCAGAAGCTTTCTTT. Its protein is CASSPQARAEAFF.

This clonotype was observed many times. The chain is built from TRBV12-3 or TRBV12-4 and TRBJ1-2; the match to TRBD1 covers 9 bases. The CDR3 is 14 amino acids. Germline trimming cut 10 bases from V and 5 bases from J; bases unmatched to any gene: 11. CDR3 bases: TGTGCCACCTCGACAGGGGGGGTTGGTTATGGCTACACCTTC. Translating it yields CATSTGGVGYGYTF.

This clonotype was recorded many times. V and J are TRBV30 and TRBJ2-7, with a weak D call TRBD1 (6 bases). The CDR3 length is 13 residues. The ends were cut back, 2 bases at V and 6 bases at J, with 14 bases in the middle. The V gene's germline CDR1 is GTSNPN and CDR2 SVGIG (reference sequence). The chain's CDR3 is CAWSLTGYGEQYF. In nucleotides, the CDR3 is TGTGCCTGGAGTTTAACAGGGTATGGCGAGCAGTACTTC.